This entry is about one TCR beta chain. As yet, its antigen is unknown. The data are from a study of T cells after yellow fever vaccination. TCRdb itself ran the 5' RACE reads through MiXCR, one entry per CDR3 protein. The data show 600,000 to 750,000 distinct CDR3 sequences, 10% to 15% seen once. Study-level results: Highly abundant clonotypes carried over from the bulk population could end up in FACS-sorted repertoires as contaminants.

The TCR was taken from a man between 25 and 39 years old who received the YFV17D yellow fever vaccine. Source: PBMCs, taken on the day of the yellow fever booster vaccination.

The CDR3 sequence: CASRSDSFEQYF. CDR3 DNA sequence: TGTGCCAGTCGCAGCGACAGCTTCGAGCAGTACTTC. The chain couples TRBV6-1 to TRBJ2-7, with D possibly TRBD1 on 5 matching bases. Trimming pared 9 bases from V and 6 bases from J, leaving 15 bases between. Looked up from germline, CDR1 is MNHNS and CDR2 is SASEGT. There are 12 residues in the CDR3.